These T cell receptor beta chains were read from a single sample in a study of cytomegalovirus exposure and HLA in healthy donors. Sequencing was performed with immunoSEQ multiplex PCR; in TCRdb, only in-frame clones are kept and a portion is missing. The table lists about 130,000 clones, 75% to 85% of them singletons. Input material: PBMCs. Receptors were obtained from a man in his forties in good health and CMV-seronegative. Each CDR3 is given with its conserved first and last residue. D genes are given only for firm matches. Only some rows state a clone size, as once, few, many or a class for expanded clones.

j_call | d_call | clone_size | v_call | cdr3_nt | cdr3_aa
TRBJ2-7 | . | . | TRBV4-2 | TGTGCCAGCAGCCAAGATAACCTAGAAGGCGGCTACGAGCAGTACTTC | CASSQDNLEGGYEQYF
TRBJ2-3 | TRBD2 | . | TRBV6-5 | TGTGCCAGTATAGATCTAGCGGGTAGTACAGATACGCAGTATTTT | CASIDLAGSTDTQYF
TRBJ2-1 | TRBD1 | . | TRBV7-9 | TGTGCCAGCAGCTTAGCGGGACAGGGGACCTACAATGAGCAGTTCTTC | CASSLAGQGTYNEQFF
TRBJ1-1 | TRBD1 | . | TRBV2 | TGTGCCAGCATGCTGACAGGGGGCTCGGCTAGAGCTGAAGCTTTCTTT | CASMLTGGSARAEAFF
TRBJ1-1 | TRBD1 | . | TRBV30 | TGTGCCTGCCAGGACAGGGGGAACACTGAAGCTTTCTTT | CACQDRGNTEAFF
TRBJ2-7 | . | . | TRBV11-3 | TGTGCCAGCAGCTCTATTTCCCGGGACACGGCCTACGAGCAGTACTTC | CASSSISRDTAYEQYF
TRBJ2-5 | TRBD2 | once | TRBV19 | TGTGCCAGTAGTGAATCGACTAGCGGTCAAGAGACCCAGTACTTC | CASSESTSGQETQYF
TRBJ2-1 | TRBD2 | . | TRBV5-1 | TGCGCCAGCAGCTTGGTGACTAGCGGGGCACGTGAGCAGTTCTTC | CASSLVTSGAREQFF
TRBJ2-1 | . | . | TRBV4-1 | TGCGCCAGCAGCCGGACTCTCTTGAGCGATGAGCAGTTCTTC | CASSRTLLSDEQFF
TRBJ1-5 | TRBD1 | . | TRBV28 | TGTGCCAGCAGTCTAAACCCGGGACAGGGGGCTGGTAGAAATCAGCCCCAGCATTTT | CASSLNPGQGAGRNQPQHF